These 14 T cell receptor beta chains were sequenced from one sample in a study of cytomegalovirus exposure and HLA in healthy donors. Generated by immunoSEQ multiplex PCR, the TCRdb table keeps only in-frame clones and is missing some. The sample comprises around 150,000 clones, approximately 86% of which are singletons, and around 2.4% rests with the top ten. The sequenced material came from PBMCs. These TCRs come from a woman aged 18-30 years in good health and CMV-seronegative.

The J gene is TRBJ1-2, the V gene TRBV27; D uncertain. This CDR3 spans 14 amino acids. V lost 3 bases, J lost 2 bases, and 10 bases lay in between. Germline V gives CDR1 MNHEY, CDR2 SMNVEV (reference sequence). CDR3 in amino acids: CASSLERGNYGYTF. The DNA of the CDR3 is TGTGCCAGCAGTTTGGAAAGAGGGAACTATGGCTACACCTTC.

The rearrangement links TRBV18 to TRBJ1-2, with a possible D match to TRBD1 (6 bases). Germline-derived CDR1 and CDR2 are KGHSH and LQKENI. The CDR3 sequence is 15 residues long. V lost 2 bases, J lost 3 bases, and 13 bases lay in between. The CDR3 DNA reads TGTGCCAGCTCACCAATTGAAGGGGGGGACTATGGCTACACCTTC. It is translated as CASSPIEGGDYGYTF.

The CDR3 sequence is CASSLQGGTEAFF. The CDR3 DNA follows: TGTGCCAGCAGCTTACAGGGGGGCACTGAAGCTTTCTTT. The chain joins TRBV2 to TRBJ1-1, with TRBD1 matching 8 bases. CDR1 is SNHLY and CDR2 is FYNNEI in the germline V gene. The CDR3 consists of 13 residues. The trim removed 6 bases at V and 4 bases at J, leaving 4 bases unmatched.

The rearrangement uses TRBV7-2 and TRBJ2-7; no firm D call. This CDR3 has 12 amino acids. The germline V gene encodes CDR1 SGHTA and CDR2 FQGNSA. V lost 5 bases and J lost 7, with 12 bases in between. CDR3 bases: TGTGCCAGCAGCCATTGGGCCGGAGAGCAGTACTTC. This sequence encodes CASSHWAGEQYF.

This chain links TRBV4-3 with TRBJ1-5; TRBD1 matches at 10 bases. The CDR3 has 16 residues. CDR1 LGHNA and CDR2 YSLEER come from the germline V gene. With 0 bases clipped from V and 5 bases from J, the junction kept 4 bases outside the gene matches. Here the CDR3 DNA reads TGCGCCAGCAGCCAAGATTGGGACAGGGGCGATCAGCCCCAGCATTTT. It encodes CASSQDWDRGDQPQHF.

This chain joins TRBV28 and TRBJ2-7; a possible D gene is TRBD2 (5 bases). CDR1 is MDHEN, CDR2 SYDVKM, per germline. Trimming took off 6 bases at V and 5 bases at J, with 14 bases between the two ends. The CDR3 runs 13 residues. Written as DNA, the CDR3 is TGTGCCAGCAGCGGAGCCCTAGCTGACGAGCAGTACTTC. It is translated as CASSGALADEQYF.

This clone was picked up one time. The chain carries TRBV21-1 and TRBJ2-7; the table's D call, TRBD1, was not checked against the DNA. TRBV21-1 is marked as a pseudogene. The CDR3 contains 13 residues. DNA of the CDR3: TGTGCCATCGTTGACAGCAGCCCTTACGAGCAGTACTTC. Its protein product is CAIVDSSPYEQYF.

The chain is built from TRBV12-5 and TRBJ2-1; a weak D match, TRBD1 (5 bases). The CDR3 has 14 residues. V dropped 7 bases and J dropped 2 bases, with 12 bases sitting between them. Germline V gene lookup returns CDR1 LGHNT and CDR2 FRNRAP. The CDR3 sequence is CASAPQVPYNEQFF. As DNA, the CDR3 is TGTGCTAGTGCTCCACAGGTGCCCTACAATGAGCAGTTCTTC. The complete variable domain, with remaining parts taken from reference TRBV12-5 and TRBJ2-1, reads DARVTQTPRHKVTEMGQEVTMRCQPILGHNTVFWYRQTMMQGLELLAYFRNRAPLDDSGMPKDRFSAEMPDATLATLKIQPSEPRDSAVYFCASAPQVPYNEQFFGPGTRLTVL.

This clone is a singleton in its sample. This chain joins TRBV29-1 and TRBJ2-5, with D perhaps matching TRBD2 (5 bases). In germline, CDR1 is SQVTM, CDR2 ANQGSEA. V lost 6 bases and J 4 bases, leaving 12 bases between the germline ends. The CDR3 loop spans 12 amino acids. The CDR3 spells CSVEEWRETQYF. In nucleotides, the CDR3 is TGCAGCGTGGAGGAATGGAGAGAGACCCAGTACTTC. The full variable domain, in which reference TRBV29-1 and TRBJ2-5 provide the parts outside the CDR3, is SAVISQKPSRDICQRGTSLTIQCQVDSQVTMMFWYRQQPGQSLTLIATANQGSEATYESGFVIDKFPISRPNLTFSTLTVSNMSPEDSSIYLCSVEEWRETQYFGPGTRLLVL.

V gene TRBV4-3 combines with J gene TRBJ2-7, with D perhaps matching TRBD1 (5 bases). This CDR3 region has 14 residues. V lost 1 base, J lost 1 base, and 8 bases lay in between. Germline assignment: CDR1 LGHNA and CDR2 YSLEER. As DNA, the CDR3 is TGCGCCAGCAGCCAAGCCAGGGCGTCCTACGAGCAGTACTTC. The encoded protein is CASSQARASYEQYF.

This clone was seen only once. The rearrangement joins TRBV27 to TRBJ1-2; 7 nucleotides agree with TRBD1. This CDR3 contains 13 residues. Germline CDR1 and CDR2: MNHEY and SMNVEV (reference sequence). J gave up 8 bases and V 5 bases, and 8 bases lay outside the gene matches. The CDR3: CASSPGTAVGYTF. The CDR3 nucleotides are TGTGCCAGCAGTCCCGGGACAGCCGTAGGCTACACCTTC.

The chain combines TRBV5-4 with TRBJ2-7, with 7 bases aligning to TRBD2. Looked up from germline, CDR1 is SGHNT and CDR2 is YYREEE (reference sequence). The CDR3 totals 14 residues. J was trimmed by 3 bases and V by 7 bases; bases with no gene match: 10. The DNA of the CDR3 is TGTGCCAGCCGCAAGTTCGGACTAGGCTACGAGCAGTACTTC. It encodes CASRKFGLGYEQYF.

The chain combines TRBV5-5 with TRBJ2-5, with 7 nucleotides matching TRBD2. The V and J ends lost 3 bases and 2 bases, in that order; junction bases with no gene match: 7. The CDR3 is made up of 15 amino acids. Germline CDR1 is SGHKS and CDR2 is YYEKEE (reference sequence). The CDR3 coding sequence is TGTGCCAGCAGCTCCCTCGGGGGGATACAAGAGACCCAGTACTTC. Protein product: CASSSLGGIQETQYF.

The V and J genes are TRBV11-1 and TRBJ1-2; 8 bases are a match to TRBD1. The CDR3 length is 14 residues. CDR1 is SGHAT and CDR2 is FQDESV in the germline V gene (reference sequence). With 1 base clipped from V and 4 bases from J, the junction kept 2 bases outside the gene matches. This CDR3 reads CASSLEGTGYGYTF. CDR3 bases: TGTGCCAGCAGCTTAGAAGGGACAGGCTATGGCTACACCTTC.